Each of the 18 T cell receptor beta chains below was sequenced from the same sample in a study of T cells in Graves' hyperthyroidism and ophthalmopathy. It was RNA transcripts that yielded the amplified TCR beta CDR3 regions. The HTBI set primed first-round TCR CDR3 RT-PCR. TCRdb re-analysed the multiplex PCR reads in MiXCR, keeping a single row per CDR3 protein. Of some 560,000 distinct CDR3 sequences listed, around 13% were seen once; the top ten hold roughly 13%. The sequenced sample was blood. Every receptor here comes from a woman aged 40 to 50 with Graves' hyperthyroidism.

In this sample, this clonotype turned up a few times. The V gene is TRBV28, the J gene TRBJ1-1, with D possibly being TRBD1 (6 bases). V was clipped by 2 bases and J by 3 bases, with 19 bases between them. The CDR3 runs 17 residues. Germline V lookup: CDR1 MDHEN, CDR2 SYDVKM. The CDR3 loop reads CASSLTPGTISDTEAFF. CDR3 DNA sequence: TGTGCCAGCAGTTTAACGCCCGGGACAATTTCGGACACTGAAGCTTTCTTT.

This chain connects TRBV7-6 to TRBJ2-5, with unresolved D. The ends were cut back, 4 bases at V and 5 bases at J, with 14 bases in the middle. This CDR3 comprises 14 residues. Germline V lookup: CDR1 SGHVS, CDR2 FNYEAQ. CDR3 sequence: CASSSGNAMETQYF. CDR3 bases: TGTGCCAGCAGCTCTGGCAATGCTATGGAGACCCAGTACTTC.

This chain links TRBV9 with TRBJ1-2, with TRBD1 as a possible D gene (5 bases). This CDR3 spans 15 amino acids. V was trimmed by 3 bases and J by 4 bases, leaving 16 bases between them. In germline, CDR1 is SGDLS, CDR2 YYNGEE. The CDR3 protein is CASSAQHGGTYGYTF. DNA for the CDR3: TGTGCCAGCAGCGCGCAACACGGGGGTACCTATGGCTACACCTTC.

At least ten counts were recorded for this clonotype. CDR3 amino acids: CASSIHDSNEQFF. DNA for the CDR3: TGTGCCAGCAGTATACATGACAGCAATGAGCAGTTCTTC. The rearrangement joins TRBV12-3 or TRBV12-4 to TRBJ2-1, with TRBD1 as a possible D gene (5 bases). The CDR3 extends over 13 amino acids. Trimming left V 5 bases short and J 6 bases short, with 11 bases between.

This clonotype was seen many times. The chain is built from TRBV2 and TRBJ1-4; the match to TRBD1 covers 10 bases. Germline-derived CDR1 and CDR2 are SNHLY and FYNNEI. J gave up 11 bases and V 4 bases, and 13 bases lay outside the gene matches. This CDR3 has 16 residues. The CDR3 loop is CASSVGQGSSGMKLFF. The CDR3, as DNA: TGTGCCAGCAGTGTGGGACAGGGGTCTTCGGGGATGAAACTGTTTTTT.

This clonotype was seen at least ten times. This chain links TRBV7-2 with TRBJ2-3, with 8 bases identical to TRBD1. V lost 2 bases and J lost 6; bases outside the gene matches: 7. The germline gives CDR1 SGHTA, CDR2 FQGNSA. The CDR3 length is 15 residues. The CDR3 here is CASSLRTGSMDTQYF. CDR3 DNA: TGTGCCAGCAGCTTAAGGACAGGGAGTATGGATACGCAGTATTTT. The entire variable domain, with the rest obtained from reference TRBV7-2 and TRBJ2-3, is as follows: GAGVSQSPSNKVTEKGKDVELRCDPISGHTALYWYRQSLGQGLEFLIYFQGNSAPDKSGLPSDRFSAERTGGSVSTLTIQRTQQEDSAVYLCASSLRTGSMDTQYFGPGTRLTVL.

This rearrangement joins TRBV6-1 to TRBJ2-1, with 8 bases that match TRBD1. J lost 6 bases, V lost 8 bases, and 12 bases had no gene match. The germline V gene encodes CDR1 MNHNS and CDR2 SASEGT. The CDR3 sequence is 15 residues long. The CDR3 DNA reads as TGTGCCAGCGGCTACGGGACAGGAAAATCCAATGAGCAGTTCTTC. Translating gives CASGYGTGKSNEQFF.

This clonotype was seen ten or more times. The CDR3 here is CSVEGEGGGRLYTEAFF. CDR3 bases: TGCAGCGTTGAAGGGGAAGGGGGGGGGCGCCTGTACACTGAAGCTTTCTTT. This chain joins TRBV29-1 and TRBJ1-1; TRBD1 is a possible D gene (6 bases). Germline V lookup: CDR1 SQVTM, CDR2 ANQGSEA. The CDR3 runs 17 residues. Trimming stripped 1 base from V and 3 bases from J, with 21 bases between.

The sample holds many counts of this clonotype. The chain couples TRBV2 to TRBJ2-7; 10 nucleotides line up with TRBD2. The CDR3 has 15 residues. CDR1 SNHLY and CDR2 FYNNEI come from the germline V gene. With 4 bases clipped from V and 6 bases from J, the junction kept 9 bases outside the gene matches. The DNA for the CDR3 is TGTGCCAGCAGTGGAAAGTCTAGCGGGAGATCCGAGCAGTACTTC. Residues: CASSGKSSGRSEQYF.

This clonotype was observed a handful of times. The chain carries TRBV5-6 and TRBJ2-2; no clear D. The CDR3 is 12 residues long. CDR1 and CDR2 (germline): SGHDT, YYEEEE. Trimming took off 4 bases at V and 6 bases at J, with 7 bases between the two ends. CDR3 coding DNA: TGTGCCAGCAGCCCTGAAGCCGGGGAGCTGTTTTTT. It specifies CASSPEAGELFF. Using reference TRBV5-6 and TRBJ2-2 for the parts outside the CDR3, the full variable domain is DAGVTQSPTHLIKTRGQQVTLRCSPKSGHDTVSWYQQALGQGPQFIFQYYEEEERQRGNFPDRFSGHQFPNYSSELNVNALLLGDSALYLCASSPEAGELFFGEGSRLTVL.

V and J are TRBV19 and TRBJ1-1, with a possible D match to TRBD1 (5 bases). V was cut by 1 base and J by 1 base, with 7 bases left in between. From germline, CDR1 is LNHDA and CDR2 SQIVND (reference sequence). The CDR3 contains 14 residues. DNA of the CDR3: TGTGCCAGTAGTATAGTAGGACAGAACACTGAAGCTTTCTTT. This gives the protein CASSIVGQNTEAFF.

This sequence joins TRBV6-6 and TRBJ2-7; TRBD2 agrees at 10 bases. The junction had 12 bases not matched to a gene; V was cut back by 0 bases and J by 4 bases. Germline CDR1 is MNHNY and CDR2 is SVGAGI (reference sequence). CDR3 length: 18 residues. The CDR3 spells CASSYSLLAGSLRYEQYF. In nucleotides, the CDR3 is TGTGCCAGCAGTTACTCGTTACTAGCGGGAAGTTTACGTTACGAGCAGTACTTC.

This clonotype was observed many times. The chain has TRBV7-2 and TRBJ2-1; the D call may be TRBD1 or TRBD2 (5 bases each). The CDR3 spans 13 residues. Trimming took off 5 bases at V and 8 bases at J, with 13 bases between the two ends. Germline lookup yields CDR1 SGHTA and CDR2 FQGNSA. The DNA for the CDR3 is TGTGCCAGCAGCCGACACCTGGGGGATGAGCAGTTCTTC. Translated, it gives CASSRHLGDEQFF.

This chain links TRBV28 with TRBJ1-2, with 8 bases matching TRBD1. The germline gives CDR1 MDHEN, CDR2 SYDVKM. Trimming took 7 bases from V and 0 from J; bases not matched to a gene: 7. The CDR3 spans 15 residues. CDR3 DNA sequence: TGTGCCAGCACCCCCCGGGGACAGGCTAACTATGGCTACACCTTC. This translates into CASTPRGQANYGYTF.

The J gene is TRBJ2-5, the V gene TRBV20-1, with TRBD1 matching over 10 bases. Losses at the gene ends were 6 bases for V and 4 bases for J; bases not matched to a gene: 5. There are 13 residues in the CDR3. The V gene's germline CDR1 is DFQATT and CDR2 SNEGSKA (reference sequence). In nucleotides, the CDR3 is TGCAGTGCCTACGGACAGGGGGGAGAGACCCAGTACTTC. It translates to CSAYGQGGETQYF.

This chain links TRBV20-1 with TRBJ2-2; D is perhaps TRBD1 or TRBD2 (5 bases each). From germline, CDR1 is DFQATT and CDR2 SNEGSKA (reference sequence). The CDR3 is made up of 13 amino acids. V was trimmed by 6 bases and J by 7 bases, leaving 15 bases between them. Here the CDR3 DNA reads TGCAGTGCACGGTACGGGGCGGACGGGGAGCTGTTTTTT. It is translated as CSARYGADGELFF.

The chain is built from TRBV20-1 and TRBJ2-5; TRBD1 matches 9 bases. The CDR3 runs to 15 residues. Losses at the gene ends were 1 base for V and 2 bases for J; bases not matched to a gene: 5. CDR1 and CDR2 (germline): DFQATT, SNEGSKA (reference sequence). In DNA form, the CDR3 reads TGCAGTGCTAGAGCCGGGACAGGGTGGCAAGAGACCCAGTACTTC. Amino acids: CSARAGTGWQETQYF.

The gene calls are TRBV18 and TRBJ2-5, with TRBD2 as a possible D gene (6 bases). Per germline, CDR1 KGHSH and CDR2 LQKENI. The CDR3 is made up of 17 amino acids. V was pared by 3 bases and J by 1 base, with 18 bases between. CDR3 residues: CASSPGRVALGQETQYF. The CDR3 DNA sequence: TGTGCCAGCTCACCCGGGAGAGTGGCTTTGGGCCAAGAGACCCAGTACTTC.